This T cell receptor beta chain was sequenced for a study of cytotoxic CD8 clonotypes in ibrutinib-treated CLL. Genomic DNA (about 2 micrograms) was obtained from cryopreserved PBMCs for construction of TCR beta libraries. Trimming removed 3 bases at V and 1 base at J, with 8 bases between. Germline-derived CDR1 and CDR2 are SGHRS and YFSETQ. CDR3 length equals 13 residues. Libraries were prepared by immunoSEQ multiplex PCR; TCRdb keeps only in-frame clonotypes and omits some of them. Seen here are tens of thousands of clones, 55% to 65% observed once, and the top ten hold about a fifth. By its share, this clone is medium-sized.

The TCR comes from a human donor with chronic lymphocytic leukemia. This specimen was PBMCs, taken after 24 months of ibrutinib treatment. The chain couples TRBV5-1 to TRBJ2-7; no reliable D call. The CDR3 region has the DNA TGCGCCAGCAGCTCCCGACTGTCCTACGAGCAGTACTTC. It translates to CASSSRLSYEQYF.